This entry is about one T cell receptor beta chain. Its target is unknown. This sample is drawn from a study of cytomegalovirus exposure and HLA in healthy donors. On the study more broadly: Prior work identified 120 million or so unique TCR beta sequences in approximately 200 million T cells. Overall study findings and caveats: Within a later analysis, the majority of CMV-associated TCR beta chains appeared HLA-restricted. Relative to equally common others, HLA-associated TCR beta chains showed greater clonal expansion in a later analysis.

The PCR had 60 Vbeta and 13 Jbeta primers. Sequencing was performed with immunoSEQ multiplex PCR; in TCRdb, only in-frame clones are kept and a portion is missing. The sample lists around 170,000 clones, over 70% occurring once. The source material was PBMCs. The sequence derives from a middle-aged man in good health and CMV-seronegative.

CDR3 coding DNA: TGCAGCGTCGACCAGGGGTCATACGAGCAGTACTTC. It encodes CSVDQGSYEQYF. J is TRBJ2-7 and V is TRBV29-1; D might be TRBD1 (6 bases). The CDR3 has 12 residues. Trimming shortened V by 6 bases and J by 4 bases, and 13 bases separated the two germline ends. The germline CDR1 and CDR2 sequences are SQVTM and ANQGSEA.